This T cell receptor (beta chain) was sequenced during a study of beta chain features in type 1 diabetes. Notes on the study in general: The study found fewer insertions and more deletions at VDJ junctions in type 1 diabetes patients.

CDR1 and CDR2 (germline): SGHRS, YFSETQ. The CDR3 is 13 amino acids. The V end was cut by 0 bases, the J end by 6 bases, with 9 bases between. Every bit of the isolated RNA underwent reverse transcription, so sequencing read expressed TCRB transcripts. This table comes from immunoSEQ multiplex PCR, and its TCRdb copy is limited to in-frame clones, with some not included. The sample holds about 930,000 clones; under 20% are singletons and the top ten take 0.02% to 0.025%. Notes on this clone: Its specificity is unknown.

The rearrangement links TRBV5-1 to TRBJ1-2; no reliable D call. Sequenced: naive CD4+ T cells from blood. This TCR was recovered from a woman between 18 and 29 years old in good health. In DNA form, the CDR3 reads TGCGCCAGCAGCTTGGGGGAGGGCGATGGCTACACCTTC. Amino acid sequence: CASSLGEGDGYTF.